The 26 T cell receptor beta chains presented below share a single source sample, sequenced in a study of blood T cell repertoires in COVID-19. Libraries were prepared by immunoSEQ multiplex PCR; TCRdb keeps only in-frame clonotypes and omits some of them. This sample has hundreds of thousands of clones; over 80% occur once, and the top ten carry roughly 0.25%. The sequencing sample was made of peripheral blood. The receptors shown here come from a woman in her late teens or twenties with acute or convalescent COVID-19.

This chain connects TRBV28 to TRBJ1-1; TRBD1 is a possible D gene (6 bases). The germline gives CDR1 MDHEN, CDR2 SYDVKM. The CDR3 has 15 amino acids. Trimming removed 2 bases from V and 2 bases from J, with 12 bases in between. CDR3 coding DNA: TGTGCCAGCAGTTTAGCCGGACAGCGAAACACTGAAGCTTTCTTT. Protein sequence: CASSLAGQRNTEAFF.

The genes are TRBV4-1 and TRBJ1-2; tentatively, D is TRBD1 (6 bases). Germline-derived CDR1 and CDR2 are MGHRA and YSYEKL. V was clipped by 0 bases and J by 8 bases, with 16 bases between them. The CDR3 has 15 amino acids. CDR3 coding DNA: TGCGCCAGCAGCCAAGAGGAGGGGGGGCCGCGCGGCTACACCTTC. Amino acid sequence: CASSQEEGGPRGYTF.

This chain links TRBV4-3 with TRBJ1-2; 7 bases are a match to TRBD1. V lost 2 bases to trimming and J lost 7 bases; unmatched junction nucleotides: 4. From germline, CDR1 is LGHNA and CDR2 YSLEER. There are 13 residues in the CDR3. For the CDR3, the DNA is TGCGCCAGCAGCCAACTGGGACAGCTTGGCTACACCTTC. Residues: CASSQLGQLGYTF.

V usage is TRBV21-1 and J usage is TRBJ2-7; no DNA check was done on the table's D call, TRBD2. TRBV21-1 is described as a pseudogene. This CDR3 contains 14 residues. The CDR3 bases are TGTGCCAGCAGCAATCTTGCCGGGGGATACGAGCAGTACTTC. Translating gives CASSNLAGGYEQYF.

This clone was picked up one time. The chain joins TRBV4-1 to TRBJ1-2; possible D gene TRBD1, 5 bases. CDR3 length: 14 amino acids. V dropped 4 bases and J dropped 7 bases, with 16 bases sitting between them. Germline V gene data show CDR1 as MGHRA and CDR2 as YSYEKL. The CDR3 sequence is CASSPIVAGFGYTF. As DNA, the CDR3 is TGCGCCAGCAGCCCCATAGTTGCAGGGTTTGGCTACACCTTC.

In its sample, this clone was seen a few times. The chain carries TRBV6-6 and TRBJ1-2; D gene unclear. Germline V gene sequence: CDR1 MNHNY, CDR2 SVGAGI (reference sequence). V shed 0 bases and J shed 8 bases, with 7 bases lying between them. CDR3 length: 12 amino acids. CDR3 protein: CASSYSGDGYTF. For the CDR3, the DNA is TGTGCCAGCAGTTACTCGGGAGACGGCTACACCTTC.

The chain joins TRBV12-5 to TRBJ1-1; D gene unclear. The CDR3 runs 16 residues. With 2 bases removed from V and 6 bases from J, the gap between germline ends came to 19 bases. The V gene's germline CDR1 is LGHNT and CDR2 FRNRAP. The CDR3: CASGLFVAEAIAEAFF. As DNA, the CDR3 is TGTGCTAGTGGTTTGTTTGTGGCGGAGGCTATCGCTGAAGCTTTCTTT.

This chain joins TRBV5-6 and TRBJ1-6; D might be TRBD1 (5 bases). There are 14 residues in the CDR3. V lost 4 bases and J 7 bases, leaving 12 bases between the germline ends. Germline CDR1 reads SGHDT; CDR2 reads YYEEEE. CDR3 region: CASSPDRINSPLHF. CDR3 in DNA: TGTGCCAGCAGCCCCGACAGAATCAATTCACCCCTCCACTTT. The variable domain in full, completed from reference TRBV5-6 and TRBJ1-6, reads DAGVTQSPTHLIKTRGQQVTLRCSPKSGHDTVSWYQQALGQGPQFIFQYYEEEERQRGNFPDRFSGHQFPNYSSELNVNALLLGDSALYLCASSPDRINSPLHFGNGTRLTVT.

The CDR3 sequence: CASRWTGRTSPNYGYTF. The CDR3 region has the DNA TGTGCCAGTAGATGGACAGGGCGAACTTCACCTAACTATGGCTACACCTTC. The V call is TRBV19, the J call TRBJ1-2; 8 bases are a match to TRBD1. This CDR3 has 17 residues. With V trimmed by 6 bases and J by 0 bases, 12 bases remained unmatched. Germline V gives CDR1 LNHDA, CDR2 SQIVND (reference sequence).

V is TRBV6-1 and J is TRBJ2-3, with unresolved D. The V end lost 3 bases, the J end lost 4 bases, and 17 bases lay between the germline ends. CDR1 MNHNS and CDR2 SASEGT come from the germline V gene. This CDR3 has 16 residues. In DNA form, the CDR3 reads TGTGCCAGCAGTGAGTACGGCACCCGAGGAGCAGATACGCAGTATTTT. It encodes CASSEYGTRGADTQYF.

This chain connects TRBV5-1 to TRBJ2-7, with TRBD1 matching 10 bases. Trimming took 4 bases from V and 3 from J; bases not matched to a gene: 13. Germline V CDR1 and CDR2: SGHRS, YFSETQ. This CDR3 has 17 amino acids. The CDR3 sequence is CASSVDRGITTVYEQYF. The CDR3 region has the DNA TGCGCCAGCAGCGTGGACAGGGGGATTACCACGGTCTACGAGCAGTACTTC.

V is TRBV5-4 and J is TRBJ2-1; 7 nucleotides agree with TRBD1. V dropped 3 bases and J dropped 4; count of bases not matched to a gene: 10. The CDR3 sequence is 16 residues long. The V gene's germline CDR1 is SGHNT and CDR2 YYREEE (reference sequence). The chain's CDR3 is CASSSGQNPIYNEQFF. CDR3 coding DNA: TGTGCCAGCAGCTCGGGACAGAACCCGATATACAATGAGCAGTTCTTC.

The chain joins TRBV5-1 to TRBJ1-2; no definite D call. CDR1 and CDR2 (germline): SGHRS, YFSETQ. The length of the CDR3 is 13 residues. The V end was cut by 0 bases, the J end by 4 bases, with 7 bases between. CDR3 sequence: CASSLDNIYGYTF. CDR3 nucleotide sequence: TGCGCCAGCAGCTTGGACAATATCTATGGCTACACCTTC. The complete variable domain, with remaining parts taken from reference TRBV5-1 and TRBJ1-2, reads KAGVTQTPRYLIKTRGQQVTLSCSPISGHRSVSWYQQTPGQGLQFLFEYFSETQRNKGNFPGRFSGRQFSNSRSEMNVSTLELGDSALYLCASSLDNIYGYTFGSGTRLTVV.

This rearrangement joins TRBV24-1 to TRBJ2-7; TRBD1 aligns across 8 bases. From germline, CDR1 is KGHDR and CDR2 SFDVKD. Trimming cost V 6 bases and J 3 bases; bases outside gene matches: 3. CDR3 length equals 13 residues. The CDR3 DNA sequence: TGTGCCACCAGTAAGACAGGGGACTACGAGCAGTACTTC. Its translation is CATSKTGDYEQYF.

The J gene is TRBJ2-2, the V gene TRBV3-1 (or the pseudogene TRBV3-2), with D tentatively TRBD2 (7 bases). The CDR3 loop spans 16 amino acids. V was pared by 1 base and J by 5 bases, with 14 bases between. Germline CDR1 is LGHDT and CDR2 is YNNKEL (reference sequence). The CDR3 here is CASSQGGGVRTGELFF. The CDR3 DNA is TGTGCCAGCAGCCAAGGCGGGGGCGTTCGGACCGGGGAGCTGTTTTTT.

The sample holds one count of this clone. The genes are TRBV11-2 and TRBJ1-4; TRBD1 matches 9 bases. The J segment lost 4 bases and the V segment lost 3 bases, leaving 3 bases of the junction unmatched. Germline V gene data show CDR1 as SGHAT and CDR2 as FQNNGV. The CDR3 is made up of 15 amino acids. The CDR3 coding sequence is TGTGCCAGCAGCTTGAGGGACAGGGTTAATGAAAAACTGTTTTTT. Translated, it gives CASSLRDRVNEKLFF. The full variable domain, completed using reference TRBV11-2 and TRBJ1-4, is EAGVAQSPRYKIIEKRQSVAFWCNPISGHATLYWYQQILGQGPKLLIQFQNNGVVDDSQLPKDRFSAERLKGVDSTLKIQPAKLEDSAVYLCASSLRDRVNEKLFFGSGTQLSVL.

This clone was observed a single time. The rearrangement links TRBV6-5 to TRBJ1-1; 7 bases match TRBD1. The V gene's germline CDR1 is MNHEY and CDR2 SVGAGI. The CDR3 is 13 residues long. V lost 6 bases and J lost 8; bases outside the gene matches: 9. CDR3 residues: CASRLQGNREAFF. CDR3 bases: TGTGCCAGCAGACTACAGGGGAATCGCGAAGCTTTCTTT.

This chain joins TRBV21-1 and TRBJ2-5; TRBD1, the table's D call, lacks a check against the DNA. TRBV21-1 is annotated as a pseudogene. CDR3 length equals 19 residues. CDR3 residues: CASSTQVAGYRANRETQYF. The CDR3 bases are TGTGCCAGCAGCACCCAGGTGGCAGGGTATAGGGCTAATAGAGAGACCCAGTACTTC.

J is TRBJ2-7 and V is TRBV5-4; 9 positions match TRBD1. This CDR3 is 15 amino acids long. The V and J ends lost 3 bases and 4 bases, in that order; junction bases with no gene match: 8. Per the germline V gene, CDR1 is SGHNT and CDR2 is YYREEE (reference sequence). CDR3 residues: CASSSSRDRVYEQYF. DNA of the CDR3: TGTGCCAGCAGCTCCAGCCGGGACAGGGTTTACGAGCAGTACTTC. Filled out from reference TRBV5-4 and TRBJ2-7, the complete variable domain reads ETGVTQSPTHLIKTRGQQVTLRCSSQSGHNTVSWYQQALGQGPQFIFQYYREEENGRGNFPPRFSGLQFPNYSSELNVNALELDDSALYLCASSSSRDRVYEQYFGPGTRLTVT.

The genes are TRBV7-9 and TRBJ1-3; D remains ambiguous. Deletions cut 5 bases from V and 0 bases from J, with 14 bases between. This CDR3 has 16 amino acids. Germline V gives CDR1 SEHNR, CDR2 FQNEAQ (reference sequence). This chain's CDR3 is CASSAIIEISGNTIYF. CDR3 sequence (DNA): TGTGCCAGCAGCGCAATTATCGAGATCTCTGGAAACACCATATATTTT.

The chain uses TRBV6-5 and TRBJ2-7; tentative D call: TRBD2 (6 bases). The CDR3 is made up of 14 amino acids. V lost 6 bases and J lost 7, with 19 bases in between. Germline assignment: CDR1 MNHEY and CDR2 SVGAGI. The CDR3 DNA reads as TGTGCCAGCAGCCCCACGGGCGGGGACCCGGAGCAGTACTTC. Translation gives CASSPTGGDPEQYF.

The chain has TRBV27 and TRBJ1-2; 8 nucleotides match TRBD1. The junction had 3 bases not matched to a gene; V was cut back by 5 bases and J by 4 bases. The CDR3 has 13 amino acids. CDR1 MNHEY and CDR2 SMNVEV come from the germline V gene (reference sequence). The CDR3 DNA reads as TGTGCCAGCAGTACCGGGACAGGCTATGGCTACACCTTC. Protein product: CASSTGTGYGYTF.

The V gene is TRBV18, the J gene TRBJ1-2; 9 nucleotides agree with TRBD1. The CDR3 is 16 amino acids. Trimming removed 6 bases from V and 0 bases from J; junction bases left unmatched: 8. Germline V gene sequence: CDR1 KGHSH, CDR2 LQKENI. The CDR3 nucleotides are TGTGCCAGCTCTGACGGACAGGGGAGGACTAACTATGGCTACACCTTC. Its translation is CASSDGQGRTNYGYTF. Combining the CDR3 with reference TRBV18 and TRBJ1-2 gives the whole variable domain NAGVMQNPRHLVRRRGQEARLRCSPMKGHSHVYWYRQLPEEGLKFMVYLQKENIIDESGMPKERFSAEFPKEGPSILRIQQVVRGDSAAYFCASSDGQGRTNYGYTFGSGTRLTVV.

The J gene is TRBJ1-2, the V gene TRBV6-5; D gene ambiguous. The germline V gene has CDR1 MNHEY and CDR2 SVGAGI. The V end was cut by 0 bases, the J end by 14 bases, with 19 bases between. CDR3 length: 14 amino acids. This CDR3 is CASSYSIKQSTRTF. The CDR3 nucleotides are TGTGCCAGCAGTTACTCGATAAAACAGTCAACCAGGACCTTC.

The chain has TRBV7-9 and TRBJ1-5; 9 bases are a match to TRBD1. This CDR3 region has 15 residues. Germline V gene sequence: CDR1 SEHNR, CDR2 FQNEAQ (reference sequence). Trimming removed 5 bases from V and 5 bases from J; junction bases left unmatched: 7. The CDR3 sequence is CASSRGQGIDQPQHF. DNA of the CDR3: TGTGCCAGCAGCCGGGGACAGGGAATTGATCAGCCCCAGCATTTT.

The chain uses TRBV6-2 or TRBV6-3 and TRBJ1-1; no firm D call. Trimming shortened V by 7 bases and J by 1 base, and 10 bases separated the two germline ends. There are 13 residues in the CDR3. Germline lookup yields CDR1 MNHEY and CDR2 SVGEGT. The DNA for the CDR3 is TGTGCCAGCAACCCGACACCGAACACTGAAGCTTTCTTT. Translated, it gives CASNPTPNTEAFF.